This TCR beta chain was obtained from a study of shared clonotypes between healthy human individuals (dated by TCRdb to 2020 to 2021). Regarding the complete study: The cohort comprised a couple of women and a few men aged 18 to 49 years. For each donor, CD4 naive and CD4 memory were each given three plates, CD8 naive was given two plates, and CD8 memory was given one plate. Blood TCR repertoires of five healthy adults were deeply sequenced to estimate repertoire size and the extent of clonotype sharing between individuals. Different laboratories and diverse techniques were used to prepare libraries and sequence TCR repertoires, to increase sequencing depth and limit assay-specific biases. Leukapheresis yielded between about 0.9 and 9 billion PBMCs per donor. Paper-wide results and their limitations: Because the study included only a small number of donors, the genetic and exposure-history diversity represented was limited. Naive subsets generally had larger estimated clonotype richness than memory subsets did. Even with the large sequencing depth, rarefaction of the sorted-subset datasets indicated that sequencing was incomplete. When a handful of donors were compared, the shared fraction of clonotypes was around 5% for naive CD4, 3.5% to 4% for naive CD8, 2.3% for memory CD4, and about 0.36% for memory CD8. Sampling was limited to blood, and TCR repertoires in tissue likely differ from TCR repertoires in blood. Compared with non-shared clonotypes, clonotypes shared by all four sorted-subset donors had higher generation probabilities. Based on pairwise subsampling, the degree of clonotype sharing among donors was expected to be affected by sequencing depth.

Healthy HIV-negative adults with no recently reported acute infections or vaccinations were included as donors. Every donor was a Caucasian adult living in Nashville, Tennessee, USA. CD4+ T cells were enriched by magnetic negative selection, after which naive cells were positively selected on CD45RA and the negative fraction was taken as the memory subset. After blood collection by leukapheresis, PBMCs were isolated using Ficoll-Histopaque density gradient centrifugation and then cryopreserved in the vapor phase of liquid nitrogen. Purity and quantity of every magnetically sorted T cell population were checked by analytical flow cytometry. From each sorted fraction, genomic DNA was isolated and quantified by UV absorbance on a Nanodrop 2000c. A remark on this clone: It lacks a known antigen. No base-level quality is on record; no much larger clone is a single base apart. The sample carries other DNA sequences with the same CDR3.

TCR CDR3 regions were amplified from genomic DNA by multiplex PCR using the deep immunoSEQ assay. Extracted genomic DNA from each cell subset was distributed evenly across all wells of several immunoSEQ 96-well plates, and each plate was treated as a replicate. For sorted subsets, about 220 ng of genomic DNA, equivalent to roughly 30,000 T cell genomes, went into each replicate PCR. Purified libraries were quantified with a Qubit 3.0 fluorometer, sized on a Bioanalyzer 2100, and re-quantified with the KAPA Library Quantification kit. A separate single-read 150-cycle Illumina NextSeq 550 flow cell was used to sequence each immunoSEQ 96-well plate. On the study's bioinformatics: Because the immunoSEQ output included only junctional sequences and no quality scores, the filtering could not be the same as the filtering used for full-length reads. Sequences were annotated with PyIR, a Python wrapper for IgBLAST v1.9, using IMGT germline references to assign V/J genes and CDR3. Reads were removed for weak V/J assignments (E-value above 1e-6), missing CDR3, stop codons, out-of-frame junctions, or ambiguous translated residues. V3J clonotypes were defined by identical inferred V gene, J gene, and CDR3 amino acid sequence. Percentage overlap between repertoires was calculated by dividing the number of shared unique clonotypes by the size of the smaller repertoire. Repertoire richness was assessed with RTK rarefaction, the Chao1 estimator, and Recon v2.1 estimates of unobserved clonotypes. OLGA was used to compute generation probabilities for all TCRbeta clonotypes that the gDNA method yielded from a few donors. TCRdb holds this immuneACCESS table with in-frame rearrangements only. Some clones are missing; in checked studies, unresolved V genes explain under half, and the rest has no known cause. Clone size and the V and J calls come from that table; the DNA yielded D and trimming. A total of some 2 million clones appear in this sample, 85% to 95% of them only once. Of the sample, 0.1% to 0.15% falls within the top ten clones.

In the germline V gene, CDR1 corresponds to MNHNS and CDR2 to SASEGT. V and J are truncated by 2 bases and 5 bases respectively, leaving an intervening sequence of 12 bases. Measured from the cysteine to the phenylalanine, the CDR3 is 14 residues long. Only CDR3 DNA is held: 42 bases, read in frame from base 1. The receptor was isolated from a man between 18 and 35 years old in good health. The source material was naive CD4+ T cells sorted from blood. The cell subset or site label corresponds to: CD45RA+ positively selected. Recombination linked TRBV6-1 to TRBJ2-5; the D gene is perhaps TRBD1, on 6 matching bases. The encoded CDR3 is CASSEKGRGETQYF. Here is the DNA: TGTGCCAGCAGTGAAAAGGGAAGGGGGGAGACCCAGTACTTC.